The clone carrying this T cell receptor (beta chain) has just one count. Its antigen is undetermined. Other DNA sequences of this sample code for an identical CDR3. Amplification used 60 Vbeta primers and 13 Jbeta primers. The protocol was immunoSEQ multiplex PCR, while the TCRdb copy is restricted to in-frame clones and leaves out a portion. Of 60,000 to 70,000 clones in the sample, approximately 64% were seen once. The entry originates in a study of cytomegalovirus exposure and HLA in healthy donors. Findings of the study overall: It was approximately 150 TCR beta chains that were listed as cytomegalovirus-associated. Reportedly, a later analysis found an Asian-associated ancestry cluster had fewer N-insertions than the roughly 700-donor mean.

This clonotype originated in a man in his forties in good health and CMV-seropositive. Sequencing input: PBMCs.

The CDR3 region is CASSLVRDTQYF. The CDR3 bases are TGTGCCAGCAGCTTAGTGCGAGATACGCAGTATTTT. The rearrangement joins TRBV7-2 to TRBJ2-3; D not resolved. Germline V gives CDR1 SGHTA, CDR2 FQGNSA. Trimming removed 1 base at V and 5 bases at J, with 4 bases between. This CDR3 is 12 amino acids long.